One sample yielded the 5 T cell receptor beta chains listed below, sequenced in a study of T-cell memory formation after mild COVID-19. MiXCR was run by TCRdb on the 5' RACE reads, yielding one entry per CDR3 protein. The table lists 550,000 to 600,000 distinct CDR3 sequences, about 22% of them singletons, with under 8.5% in the top ten. The sequencing input was PBMCs or a T cell subset sorted from them (not recorded which). These receptors originate from an adult woman who had mild COVID-19 (a few samples of this study predate the infection). Cell type and time point are not known.

This clonotype was seen a handful of times. The chain uses TRBV6-5 and TRBJ2-5; TRBD1 matches at 7 bases. CDR1 MNHEY and CDR2 SVGAGI come from the germline V gene. CDR3 length: 13 amino acids. V was clipped by 6 bases and J by 5 bases; unmatched bases: 6. The CDR3 spells CASRHRGWETQYF. CDR3 in DNA: TGTGCCAGCAGACACAGGGGTTGGGAGACCCAGTACTTC.

This clonotype was observed a handful of times. V gene TRBV30 combines with J gene TRBJ2-1, with TRBD1 matching over 7 bases. V lost 3 bases to trimming and J lost 12 bases; unmatched junction nucleotides: 17. Germline loops: CDR1 GTSNPN, CDR2 SVGIG (reference sequence). The CDR3 is 15 residues long. CDR3 residues: CAWSPIGGLFMGQFF. The CDR3 DNA reads TGTGCCTGGAGCCCGATAGGGGGCTTATTCATGGGGCAGTTCTTC.

This clonotype was found many times. This sequence joins TRBV5-1 and TRBJ2-3; 7 nucleotides align to TRBD2. The CDR3 loop spans 15 amino acids. Germline CDR1 SGHRS, CDR2 YFSETQ. Trimming removed 4 bases from V and 1 base from J; junction bases left unmatched: 6. CDR3 DNA: TGCGCCAGCAGCGTCGAGCGGGGTGGCACAGATACGCAGTATTTT. It codes for CASSVERGGTDTQYF.

This rearrangement joins TRBV30 to TRBJ1-4, with TRBD1 as a possible D gene (5 bases). The germline CDR1 and CDR2 sequences are GTSNPN and SVGIG (reference sequence). The CDR3 has 14 residues. Trimming pared 2 bases from V and 10 bases from J, leaving 17 bases between. CDR3 in DNA: TGTGCCTGGAGTCCGGGATCACACGGGGGAAAACTGTTTTTT. Its protein is CAWSPGSHGGKLFF.

V usage is TRBV10-2 and J usage is TRBJ2-2; 12 bases are a match to TRBD2. The CDR3 consists of 17 residues. J was trimmed by 4 bases and V by 4 bases; bases with no gene match: 7. Germline V gene sequence: CDR1 WSHSY, CDR2 SAAADI. CDR3 residues: CASSVLAGGPGTGELFF. The CDR3 nucleotides are TGCGCCAGCAGTGTCCTAGCGGGAGGGCCGGGCACCGGGGAGCTGTTTTTT.